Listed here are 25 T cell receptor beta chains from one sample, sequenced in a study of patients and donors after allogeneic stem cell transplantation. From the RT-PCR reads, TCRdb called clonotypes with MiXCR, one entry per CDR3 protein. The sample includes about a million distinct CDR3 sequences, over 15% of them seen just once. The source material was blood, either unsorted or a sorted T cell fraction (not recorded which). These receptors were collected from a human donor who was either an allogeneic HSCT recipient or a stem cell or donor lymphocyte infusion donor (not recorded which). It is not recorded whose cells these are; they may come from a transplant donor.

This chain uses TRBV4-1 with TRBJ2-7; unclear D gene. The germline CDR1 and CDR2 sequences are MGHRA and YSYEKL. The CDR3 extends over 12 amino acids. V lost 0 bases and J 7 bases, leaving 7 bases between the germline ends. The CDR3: CASSQDGDEQYF. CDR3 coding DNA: TGCGCCAGCAGCCAAGATGGGGATGAGCAGTACTTC.

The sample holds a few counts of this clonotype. CDR3 loop: CSVEMGAQRSEQFF. CDR3 nucleotide sequence: TGCAGCGTTGAAATGGGGGCTCAGCGTAGTGAGCAGTTCTTC. The chain joins TRBV29-1 to TRBJ2-1; D perhaps matches TRBD1 (6 bases). Trimming took 2 bases from V and 9 from J, leaving 17 bases between them. Germline loops: CDR1 SQVTM, CDR2 ANQGSEA. This CDR3 has 14 amino acids.

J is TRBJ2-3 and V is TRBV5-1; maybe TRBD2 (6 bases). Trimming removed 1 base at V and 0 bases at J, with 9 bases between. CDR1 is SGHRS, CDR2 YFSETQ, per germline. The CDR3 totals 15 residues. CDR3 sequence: CASSLLAYSTDTQYF. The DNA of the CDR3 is TGCGCCAGCAGCTTGCTAGCGTATAGCACAGATACGCAGTATTTT.

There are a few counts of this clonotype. In nucleotides, the CDR3 is TGCGCCAGCAGCCCCCCCGGGGCAGGGACGACTAACTATGGCTACACCTTC. Translating gives CASSPPGAGTTNYGYTF. V gene TRBV5-1 combines with J gene TRBJ1-2; perhaps TRBD1 as D (5 bases). V lost 4 bases and J 0 bases, leaving 19 bases between the germline ends. CDR3 length equals 17 residues. The germline gives CDR1 SGHRS, CDR2 YFSETQ.

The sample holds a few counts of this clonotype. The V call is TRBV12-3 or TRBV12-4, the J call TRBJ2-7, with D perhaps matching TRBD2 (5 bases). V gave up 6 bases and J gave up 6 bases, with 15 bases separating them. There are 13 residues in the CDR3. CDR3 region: CASSSAAAGEQYF. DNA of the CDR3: TGTGCCAGCAGCTCTGCCGCGGCGGGCGAGCAGTACTTC.

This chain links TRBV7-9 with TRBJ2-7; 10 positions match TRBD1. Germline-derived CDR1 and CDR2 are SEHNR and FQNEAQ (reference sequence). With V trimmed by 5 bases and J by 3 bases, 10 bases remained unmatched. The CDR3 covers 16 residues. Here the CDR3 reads CASSRLRDRGLYEQYF. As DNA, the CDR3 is TGTGCCAGCAGCAGACTCCGGGACAGGGGACTCTACGAGCAGTACTTC.

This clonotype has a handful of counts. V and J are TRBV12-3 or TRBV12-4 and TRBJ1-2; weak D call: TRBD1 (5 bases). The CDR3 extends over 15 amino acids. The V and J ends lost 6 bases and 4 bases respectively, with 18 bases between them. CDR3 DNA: TGTGCCAGCAGCCCCGAGGGGCAAAGTAGCTATGGCTACACCTTC. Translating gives CASSPEGQSSYGYTF.

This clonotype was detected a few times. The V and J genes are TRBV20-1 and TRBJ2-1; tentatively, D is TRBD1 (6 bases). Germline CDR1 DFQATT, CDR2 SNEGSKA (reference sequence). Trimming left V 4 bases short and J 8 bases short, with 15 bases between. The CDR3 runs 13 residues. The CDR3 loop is CSATDRALYEQFF. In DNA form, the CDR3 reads TGCAGTGCTACGGACAGAGCTCTTTATGAGCAGTTCTTC.

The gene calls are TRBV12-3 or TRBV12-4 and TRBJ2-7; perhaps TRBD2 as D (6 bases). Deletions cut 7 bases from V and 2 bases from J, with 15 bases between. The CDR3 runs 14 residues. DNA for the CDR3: TGTGCCAGCACTGGAGCTAGCGTCGCCTACGAGCAGTACTTC. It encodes CASTGASVAYEQYF.

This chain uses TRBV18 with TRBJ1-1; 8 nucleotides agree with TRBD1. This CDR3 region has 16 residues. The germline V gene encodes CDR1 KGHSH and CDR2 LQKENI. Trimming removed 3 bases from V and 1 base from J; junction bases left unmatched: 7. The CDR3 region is CASSPTGTGRNTEAFF. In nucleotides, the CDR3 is TGTGCCAGCTCACCTACCGGGACAGGCAGGAACACTGAAGCTTTCTTT.

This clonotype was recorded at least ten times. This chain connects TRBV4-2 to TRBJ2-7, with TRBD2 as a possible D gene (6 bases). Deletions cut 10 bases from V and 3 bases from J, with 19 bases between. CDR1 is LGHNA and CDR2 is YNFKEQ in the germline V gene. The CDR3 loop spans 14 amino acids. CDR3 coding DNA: TGTGCCACCCCCAACCTCGGCGGGGTCTACGAGCAGTACTTC. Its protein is CATPNLGGVYEQYF.

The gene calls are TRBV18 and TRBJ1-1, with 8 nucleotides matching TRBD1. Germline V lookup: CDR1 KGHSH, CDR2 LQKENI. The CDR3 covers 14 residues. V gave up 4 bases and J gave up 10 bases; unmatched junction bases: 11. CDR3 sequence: CASSLDRAAGGAFF. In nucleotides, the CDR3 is TGTGCCAGCTCACTGGACAGGGCCGCCGGGGGAGCTTTCTTT.

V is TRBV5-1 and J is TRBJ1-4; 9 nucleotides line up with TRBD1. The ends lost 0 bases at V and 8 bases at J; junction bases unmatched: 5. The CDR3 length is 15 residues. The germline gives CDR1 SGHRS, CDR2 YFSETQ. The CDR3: CASSLGGQGGEKLFF. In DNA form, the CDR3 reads TGCGCCAGCAGCTTGGGGGGACAGGGAGGCGAAAAACTGTTTTTT.

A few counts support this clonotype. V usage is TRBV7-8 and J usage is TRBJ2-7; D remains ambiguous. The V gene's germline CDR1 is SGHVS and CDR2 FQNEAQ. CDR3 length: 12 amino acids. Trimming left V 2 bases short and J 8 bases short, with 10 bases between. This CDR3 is CASSLWVDQQYF. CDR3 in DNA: TGTGCCAGCAGCTTATGGGTGGACCAGCAGTACTTC.

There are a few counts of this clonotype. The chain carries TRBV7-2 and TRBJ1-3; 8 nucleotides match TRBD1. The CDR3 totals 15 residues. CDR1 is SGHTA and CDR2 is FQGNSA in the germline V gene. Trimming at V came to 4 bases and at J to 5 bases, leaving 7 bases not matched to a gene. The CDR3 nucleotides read TGTGCCAGCAGCTCCCAGACAGGGGCGAGAAACACCATATATTTT. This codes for CASSSQTGARNTIYF. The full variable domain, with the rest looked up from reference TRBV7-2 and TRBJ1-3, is GAGVSQSPSNKVTEKGKDVELRCDPISGHTALYWYRQSLGQGLEFLIYFQGNSAPDKSGLPSDRFSAERTGGSVSTLTIQRTQQEDSAVYLCASSSQTGARNTIYFGEGSWLTVV.

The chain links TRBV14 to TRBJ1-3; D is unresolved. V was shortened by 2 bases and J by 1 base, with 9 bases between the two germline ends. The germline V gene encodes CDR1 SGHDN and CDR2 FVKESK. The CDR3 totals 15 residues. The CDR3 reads CASSQLGGSGNTIYF. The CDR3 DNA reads TGTGCCAGCAGCCAACTGGGCGGGTCTGGAAACACCATATATTTT.

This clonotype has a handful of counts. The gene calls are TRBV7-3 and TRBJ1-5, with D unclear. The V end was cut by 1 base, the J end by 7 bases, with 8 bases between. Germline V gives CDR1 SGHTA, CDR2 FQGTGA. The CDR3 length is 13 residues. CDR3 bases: TGTGCCAGCAGCTTAAACCGCGAACAGCCCCAGCATTTT. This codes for CASSLNREQPQHF.

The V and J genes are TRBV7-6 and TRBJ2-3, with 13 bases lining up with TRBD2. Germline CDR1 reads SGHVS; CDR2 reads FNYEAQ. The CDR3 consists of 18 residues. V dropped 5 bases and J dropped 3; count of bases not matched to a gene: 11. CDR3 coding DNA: TGTGCCAGCAGCCGAGAACTAGCGGGAGGGCCGGAGACAGATACGCAGTATTTT. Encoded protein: CASSRELAGGPETDTQYF.

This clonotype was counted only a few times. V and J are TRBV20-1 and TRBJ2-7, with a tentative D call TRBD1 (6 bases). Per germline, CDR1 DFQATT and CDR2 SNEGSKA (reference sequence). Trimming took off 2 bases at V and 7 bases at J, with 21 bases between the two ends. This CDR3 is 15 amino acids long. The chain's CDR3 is CSARYVGAANGEQYF. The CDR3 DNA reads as TGCAGTGCTAGATATGTGGGGGCGGCAAACGGAGAGCAGTACTTC.

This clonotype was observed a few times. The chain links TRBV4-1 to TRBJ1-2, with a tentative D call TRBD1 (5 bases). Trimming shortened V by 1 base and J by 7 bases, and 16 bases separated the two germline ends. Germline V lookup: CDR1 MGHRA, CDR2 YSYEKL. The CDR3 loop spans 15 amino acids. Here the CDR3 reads CASSQAQGVGGGYTF. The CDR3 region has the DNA TGCGCCAGCAGCCAAGCACAAGGGGTCGGCGGTGGCTACACCTTC.

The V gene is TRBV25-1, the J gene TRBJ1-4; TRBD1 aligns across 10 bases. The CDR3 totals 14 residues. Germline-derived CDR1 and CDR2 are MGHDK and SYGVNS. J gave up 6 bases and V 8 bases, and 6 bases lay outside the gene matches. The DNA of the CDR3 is TGTGCCAGCGGTCTTGGGACAGGGGATGAAAAACTGTTTTTT. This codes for CASGLGTGDEKLFF.

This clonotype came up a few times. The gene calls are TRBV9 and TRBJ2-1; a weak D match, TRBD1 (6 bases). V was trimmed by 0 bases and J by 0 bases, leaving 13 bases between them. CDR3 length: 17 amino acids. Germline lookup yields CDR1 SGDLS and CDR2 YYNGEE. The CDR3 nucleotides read TGTGCCAGCAGCGTAGATAGGGGGACGGTCTCCTACAATGAGCAGTTCTTC. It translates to CASSVDRGTVSYNEQFF.

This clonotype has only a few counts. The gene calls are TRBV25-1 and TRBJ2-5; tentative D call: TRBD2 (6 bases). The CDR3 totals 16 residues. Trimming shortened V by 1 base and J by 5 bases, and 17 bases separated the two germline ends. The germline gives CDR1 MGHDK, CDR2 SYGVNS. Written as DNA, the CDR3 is TGTGCCAGCAGTGAATCCCCGGGACTGTTGACCGAGACCCAGTACTTC. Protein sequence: CASSESPGLLTETQYF.

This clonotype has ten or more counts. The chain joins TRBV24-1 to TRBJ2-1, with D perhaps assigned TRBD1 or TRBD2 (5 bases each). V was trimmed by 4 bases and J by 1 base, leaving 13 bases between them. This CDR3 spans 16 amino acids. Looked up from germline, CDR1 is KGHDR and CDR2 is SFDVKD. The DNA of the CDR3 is TGTGCCACCAGTGACCTTGCCGGGGCTTCCTACAATGAGCAGTTCTTC. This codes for CATSDLAGASYNEQFF.

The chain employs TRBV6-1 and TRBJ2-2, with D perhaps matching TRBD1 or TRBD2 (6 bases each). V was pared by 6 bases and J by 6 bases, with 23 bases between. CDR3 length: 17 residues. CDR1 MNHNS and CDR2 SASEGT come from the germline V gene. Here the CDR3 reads CASRRDDGGPGAGELFF. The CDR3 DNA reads TGTGCCAGCAGGCGGGACGACGGGGGCCCGGGGGCCGGGGAGCTGTTTTTT.